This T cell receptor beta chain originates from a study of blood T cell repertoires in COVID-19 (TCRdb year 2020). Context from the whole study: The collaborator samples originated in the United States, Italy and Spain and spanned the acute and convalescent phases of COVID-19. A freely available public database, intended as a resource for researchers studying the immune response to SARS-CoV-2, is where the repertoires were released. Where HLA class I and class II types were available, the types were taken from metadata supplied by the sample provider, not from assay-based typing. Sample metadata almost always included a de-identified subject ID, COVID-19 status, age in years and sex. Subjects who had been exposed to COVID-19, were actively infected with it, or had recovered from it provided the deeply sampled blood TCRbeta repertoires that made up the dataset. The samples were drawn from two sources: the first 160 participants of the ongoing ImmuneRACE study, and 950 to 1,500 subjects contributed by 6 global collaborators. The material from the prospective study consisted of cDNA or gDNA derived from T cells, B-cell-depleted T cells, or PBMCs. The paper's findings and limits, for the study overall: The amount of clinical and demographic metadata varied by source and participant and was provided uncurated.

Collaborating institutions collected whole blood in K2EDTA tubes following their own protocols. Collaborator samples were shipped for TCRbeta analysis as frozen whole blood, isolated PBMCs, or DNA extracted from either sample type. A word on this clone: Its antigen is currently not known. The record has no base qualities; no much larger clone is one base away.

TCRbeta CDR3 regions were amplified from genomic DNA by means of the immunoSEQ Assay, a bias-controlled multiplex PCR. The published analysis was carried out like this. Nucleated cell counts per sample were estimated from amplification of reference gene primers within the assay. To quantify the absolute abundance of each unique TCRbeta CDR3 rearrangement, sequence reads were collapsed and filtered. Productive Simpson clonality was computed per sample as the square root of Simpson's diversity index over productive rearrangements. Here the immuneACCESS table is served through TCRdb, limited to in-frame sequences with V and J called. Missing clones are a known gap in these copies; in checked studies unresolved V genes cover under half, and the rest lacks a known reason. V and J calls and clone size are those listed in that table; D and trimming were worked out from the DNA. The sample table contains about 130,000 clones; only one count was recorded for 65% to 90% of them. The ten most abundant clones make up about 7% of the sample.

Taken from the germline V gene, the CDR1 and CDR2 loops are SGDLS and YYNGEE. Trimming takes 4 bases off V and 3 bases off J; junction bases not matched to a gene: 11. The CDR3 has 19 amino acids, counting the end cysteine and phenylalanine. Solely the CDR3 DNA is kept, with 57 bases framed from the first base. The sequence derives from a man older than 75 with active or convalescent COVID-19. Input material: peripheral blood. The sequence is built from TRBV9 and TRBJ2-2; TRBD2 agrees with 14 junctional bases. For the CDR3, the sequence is CASSPRLAGGRAHTGELFF. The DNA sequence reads TGTGCCAGCAGCCCCCGACTAGCGGGGGGGCGCGCCCACACCGGGGAGCTGTTTTTT.